The source of this T cell receptor (beta chain) is a study of Ad26.COV2.S vaccination and SARS-CoV-2 variants. Trimming removed 5 bases from V and 4 bases from J, with 8 bases in between. Germline CDR1 MNHEY, CDR2 SVGEGT. The CDR3 sequence is 12 residues long. The protocol was immunoSEQ multiplex PCR, while the TCRdb copy is restricted to in-frame clones and leaves out a portion. The table has fewer than 800,000 clones, around 90% seen once. The treatment: around 19 received Ad26.COV2.S at low or high dose, single or two shots; roughly five received placebo; per-sample allocation not given. Sampling happened 63 days after the first vaccine or placebo injection. A Boston donor was an adult aged 18-55 years. Immunization relied on an Ad26 vector, which expressed Wuhan-strain SARS-CoV-2 spike. Comments on this clone: Antigen specificity is unknown.

Study-wide results and caveats: Reports say spike-specific CD8+ and CD4+ T cell responses covered substantial breadth after vaccination.

Sample: peripheral blood, taken in a trial of Ad26.COV2.S vaccine versus placebo. This chain connects TRBV6-2 or TRBV6-3 to TRBJ2-5; D gene uncertain. The sequence was collected from a person aged 18-65 years who received the Ad26.COV2.S COVID-19 vaccine or a placebo. The CDR3 region is CASSTDVETQYF. As DNA, the CDR3 is TGTGCCAGCAGTACGGATGTAGAGACCCAGTACTTC.